This entry describes one TCR beta chain. Its specificity is unknown. This specimen comes from a study of persistence of HIV-infected CD4 T cells. Overall study context: Antigen stimulation activated a lower proportion of cells, more of them memory, than anti-CD3/anti-CD28 stimulation. The study's findings and limits: TCRbeta richness was lower in CMV- and Gag-responding cells than in anti-CD3/anti-CD28-responding cells.

This nonspecific control used anti-CD3/anti-CD28 bead stimulation of CD4+ T cells. Sorting of responding CD4+ T cells relied on upregulated CD40 ligand together with CD69. The immunoSEQ assay was version 4, run in survey mode. Libraries were prepared by immunoSEQ multiplex PCR; TCRdb keeps only in-frame clonotypes and omits some of them. The sample records 35,000 to 55,000 clones, 80% to 90% being singletons. This CDR3 region has 16 residues. The V and J ends lost 2 bases and 0 bases respectively, with 12 bases between them. CDR1 is MGHRA and CDR2 is YSYEKL in the germline V gene. Specimen: CD4+ T cells sorted from PBMCs after roughly 17-hour stimulation, collected from a patient who received antiretroviral therapy. The V and J genes are TRBV4-1 and TRBJ2-3; TRBD1 is a possible D gene (6 bases). The TCR was taken from an adult man with HIV who was CMV-seropositive. The CDR3 DNA is TGCGCCAGCAGCCAAAGTGGGGGCCTTAGCACAGATACGCAGTATTTT. It yields the protein CASSQSGGLSTDTQYF.